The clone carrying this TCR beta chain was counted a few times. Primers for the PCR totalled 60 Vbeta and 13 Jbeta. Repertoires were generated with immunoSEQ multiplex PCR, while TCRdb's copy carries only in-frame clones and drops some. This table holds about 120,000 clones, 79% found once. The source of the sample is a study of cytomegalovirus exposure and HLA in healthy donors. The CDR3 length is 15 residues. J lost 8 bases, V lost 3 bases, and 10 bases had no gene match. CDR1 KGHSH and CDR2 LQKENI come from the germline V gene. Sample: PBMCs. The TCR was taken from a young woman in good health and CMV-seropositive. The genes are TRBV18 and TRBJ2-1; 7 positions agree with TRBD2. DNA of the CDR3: TGTGCCAGCTCACCGGAGGGCGGGAGCTTCGATGAGCAGTTCTTC. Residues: CASSPEGGSFDEQFF.